Below, one T cell receptor (beta chain) is given with its context. The antigen is undetermined. This sample was included in a study of shared clonotypes between healthy human individuals. General study results and limits: A generally larger estimated richness was seen in naive subsets than in memory subsets. Generation probability values for non-shared clonotypes were lower than those for clonotypes shared by all four donors.

Sequencing used immunoSEQ multiplex PCR; TCRdb keeps in-frame clones, though not all of them. The sample consists of roughly 2.5 million clones, roughly nine tenths of them appearing once. Each of the donors was a healthy adult who was HIV-negative and had not had a recent acute infection or vaccination. Within Nashville, Tennessee resided all donors, each a Caucasian adult. This CDR3 has 15 residues. Trimming shortened V by 4 bases and J by 1 base, and 14 bases separated the two germline ends. Germline V gene lookup returns CDR1 SGHDT and CDR2 YYEEEE. The clonotype comes from a man younger than 35 in good health. The source material was naive CD4+ T cells sorted from blood. Regarding subset: CD45RA+ positively selected. This chain connects TRBV5-6 to TRBJ1-2; no clear D gene. The CDR3 loop reads CASSLTTDGNYGYTF. The CDR3 coding sequence is TGTGCCAGCAGCCTGACCACAGATGGTAACTATGGCTACACCTTC.